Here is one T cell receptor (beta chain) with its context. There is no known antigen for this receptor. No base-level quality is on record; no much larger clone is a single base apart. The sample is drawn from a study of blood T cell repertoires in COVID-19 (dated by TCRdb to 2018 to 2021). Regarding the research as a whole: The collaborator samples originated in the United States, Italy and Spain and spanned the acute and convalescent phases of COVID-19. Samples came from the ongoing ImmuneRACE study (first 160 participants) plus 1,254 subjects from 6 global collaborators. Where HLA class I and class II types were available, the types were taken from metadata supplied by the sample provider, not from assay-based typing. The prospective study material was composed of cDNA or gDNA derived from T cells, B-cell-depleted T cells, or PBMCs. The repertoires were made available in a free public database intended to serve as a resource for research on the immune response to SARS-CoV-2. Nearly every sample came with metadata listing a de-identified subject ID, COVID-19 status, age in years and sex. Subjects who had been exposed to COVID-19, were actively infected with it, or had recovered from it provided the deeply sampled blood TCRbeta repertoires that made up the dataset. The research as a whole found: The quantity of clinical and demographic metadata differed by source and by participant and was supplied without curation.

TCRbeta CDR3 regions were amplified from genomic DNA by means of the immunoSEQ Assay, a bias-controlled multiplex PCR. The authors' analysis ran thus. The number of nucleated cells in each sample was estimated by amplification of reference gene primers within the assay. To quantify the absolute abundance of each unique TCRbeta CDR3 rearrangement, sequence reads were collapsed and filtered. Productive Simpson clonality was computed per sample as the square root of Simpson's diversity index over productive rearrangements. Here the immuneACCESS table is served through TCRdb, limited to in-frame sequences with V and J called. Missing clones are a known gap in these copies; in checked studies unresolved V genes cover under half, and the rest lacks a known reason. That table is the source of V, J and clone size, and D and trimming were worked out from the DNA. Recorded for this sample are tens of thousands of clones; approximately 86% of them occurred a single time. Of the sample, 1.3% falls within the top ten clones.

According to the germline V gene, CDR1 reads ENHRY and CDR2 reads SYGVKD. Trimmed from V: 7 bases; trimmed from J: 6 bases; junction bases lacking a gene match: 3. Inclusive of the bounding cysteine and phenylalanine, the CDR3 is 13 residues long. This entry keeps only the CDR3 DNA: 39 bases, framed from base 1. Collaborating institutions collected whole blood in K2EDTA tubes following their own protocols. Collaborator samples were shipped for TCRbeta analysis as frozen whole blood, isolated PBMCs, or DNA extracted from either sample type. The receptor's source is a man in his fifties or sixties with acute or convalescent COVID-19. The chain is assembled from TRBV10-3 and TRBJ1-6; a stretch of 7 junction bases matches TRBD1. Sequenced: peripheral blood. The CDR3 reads CAIKGTVNSPLHF. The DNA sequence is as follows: TGTGCCATCAAGGGGACAGTTAATTCACCCCTCCACTTT.